This T cell receptor beta chain was identified in a study of blood T cell repertoires in COVID-19. Whole-study context: Acute and convalescent COVID-19 samples came from the United States, Italy and Spain. Sources were T cells, B-cell-depleted T cells, or PBMCs; the material itself was cDNA or gDNA.

On this clone: Relative to the germline gene, one junction end is altered; a read error may explain this.

Method: immunoSEQ multiplex PCR; TCRdb's copy keeps in-frame clones and lacks some. The data hold roughly 380,000 clones, with roughly 89% observed a single time. CDR1 and CDR2 (germline): SSHAT, FNYEAQ (reference sequence). The CDR3 sequence is 15 residues long. Sequencing was done on a sample of peripheral blood. This chain joins TRBV7-7 and TRBJ2-5, with TRBD1 matching 8 bases. The source of this sequence is a woman aged 55-69 years with COVID-19, enrolled during active disease. DNA of the CDR3: TGTGCTAGCAGCTTAGGCAGGGGGCAAAAAGAGACCCAGTACTTC. This translates into CASSLGRGQKETQYF.